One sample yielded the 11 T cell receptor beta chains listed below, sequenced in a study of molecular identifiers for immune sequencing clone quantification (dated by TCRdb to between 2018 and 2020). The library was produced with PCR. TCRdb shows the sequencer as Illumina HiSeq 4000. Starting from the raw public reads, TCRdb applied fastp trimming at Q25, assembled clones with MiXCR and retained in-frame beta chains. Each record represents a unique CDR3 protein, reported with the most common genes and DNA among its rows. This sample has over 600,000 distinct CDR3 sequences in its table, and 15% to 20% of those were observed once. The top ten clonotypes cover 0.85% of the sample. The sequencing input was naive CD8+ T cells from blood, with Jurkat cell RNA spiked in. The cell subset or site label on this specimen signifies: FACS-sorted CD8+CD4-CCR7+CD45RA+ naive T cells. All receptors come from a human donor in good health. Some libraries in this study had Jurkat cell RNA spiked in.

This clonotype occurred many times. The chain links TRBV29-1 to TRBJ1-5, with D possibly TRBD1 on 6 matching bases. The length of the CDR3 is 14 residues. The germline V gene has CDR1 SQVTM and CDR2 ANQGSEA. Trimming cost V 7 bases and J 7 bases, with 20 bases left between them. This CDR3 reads CSGIFPDRSQPQHF. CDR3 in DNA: TGCAGCGGCATTTTTCCCGACAGGTCACAGCCCCAGCATTTT.

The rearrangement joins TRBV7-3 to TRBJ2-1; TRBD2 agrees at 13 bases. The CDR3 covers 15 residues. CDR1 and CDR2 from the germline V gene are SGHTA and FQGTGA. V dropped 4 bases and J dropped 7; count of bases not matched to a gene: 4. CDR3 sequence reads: CASSSGLAGTNEQFF. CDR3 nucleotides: TGTGCCAGCAGCTCGGGACTAGCGGGAACTAATGAGCAGTTCTTC.

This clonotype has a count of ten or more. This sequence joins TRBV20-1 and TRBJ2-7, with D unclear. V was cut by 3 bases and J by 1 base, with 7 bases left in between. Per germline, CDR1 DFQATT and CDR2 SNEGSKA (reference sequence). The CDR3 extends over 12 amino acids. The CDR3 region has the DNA TGCAGTGCTAGCGCCGTTTCCTACGAGCAGTACTTC. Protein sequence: CSASAVSYEQYF.

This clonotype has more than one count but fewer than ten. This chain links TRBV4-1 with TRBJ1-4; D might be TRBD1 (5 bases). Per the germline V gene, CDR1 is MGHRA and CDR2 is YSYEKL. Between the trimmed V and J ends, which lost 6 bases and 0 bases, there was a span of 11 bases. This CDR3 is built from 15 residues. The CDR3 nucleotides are TGCGCCAGCAGACTGACGGGGGCAACTAATGAAAAACTGTTTTTT. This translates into CASRLTGATNEKLFF.

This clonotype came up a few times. CDR3 nucleotides: TGTGCCAGCAGCTTAGAGTCAGCTCACTATGGCTACACCTTC. It yields the protein CASSLESAHYGYTF. This chain joins TRBV7-9 and TRBJ1-2, with D unclear. The CDR3 loop spans 14 amino acids. V was clipped by 1 base and J by 3 bases, with 9 bases between them. Germline loops: CDR1 SEHNR, CDR2 FQNEAQ (reference sequence).

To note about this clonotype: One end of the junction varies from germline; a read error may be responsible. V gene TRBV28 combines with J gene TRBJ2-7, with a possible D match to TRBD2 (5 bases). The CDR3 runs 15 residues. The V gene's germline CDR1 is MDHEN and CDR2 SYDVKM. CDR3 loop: CASSLLEAEPYGQYF. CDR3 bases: TGTGCCAGCAGTCTATTGGAAGCGGAGCCCTACGGGCAGTACTTC.

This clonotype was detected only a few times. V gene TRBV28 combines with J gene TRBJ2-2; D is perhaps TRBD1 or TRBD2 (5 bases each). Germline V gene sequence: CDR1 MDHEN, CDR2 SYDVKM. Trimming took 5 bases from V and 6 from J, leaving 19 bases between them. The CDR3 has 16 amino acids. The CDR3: CASSPVGESMSGELFF. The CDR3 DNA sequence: TGTGCCAGCAGTCCCGTGGGGGAATCCATGTCCGGGGAGCTGTTTTTT.

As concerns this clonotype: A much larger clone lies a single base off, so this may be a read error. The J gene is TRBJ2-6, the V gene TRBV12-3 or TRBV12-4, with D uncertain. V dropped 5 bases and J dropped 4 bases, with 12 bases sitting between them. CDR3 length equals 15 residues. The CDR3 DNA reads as TGTGCCAGCAGTGTAATAGGGTCCGGGGCCAACGTCCTGACTTTC. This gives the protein CASSVIGSGANVLTF.

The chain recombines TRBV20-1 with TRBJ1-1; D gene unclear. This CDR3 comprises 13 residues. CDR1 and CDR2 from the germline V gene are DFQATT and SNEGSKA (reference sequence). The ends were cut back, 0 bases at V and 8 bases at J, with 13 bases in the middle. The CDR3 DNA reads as TGCAGTGCTAGAGAGGCCGGGGTCTGGGAAGCTTTCTTT. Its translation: CSAREAGVWEAFF.

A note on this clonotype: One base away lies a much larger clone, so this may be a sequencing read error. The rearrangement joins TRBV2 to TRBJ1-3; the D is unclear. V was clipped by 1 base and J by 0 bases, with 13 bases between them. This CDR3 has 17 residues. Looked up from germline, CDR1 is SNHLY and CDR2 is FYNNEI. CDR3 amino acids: CASSEDSSAYSGNTIYF. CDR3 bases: TGTGCCAGCAGTGAAGACAGTTCGGCTTACTCTGGAAACACCATATATTTT.

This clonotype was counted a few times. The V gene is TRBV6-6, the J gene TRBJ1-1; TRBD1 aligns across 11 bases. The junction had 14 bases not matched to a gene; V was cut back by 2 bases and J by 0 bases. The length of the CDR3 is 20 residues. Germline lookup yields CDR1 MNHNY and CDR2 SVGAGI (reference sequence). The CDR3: CASSYRTGGKIQRMNTEAFF. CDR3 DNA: TGTGCCAGCAGTTACCGGACAGGGGGCAAGATCCAACGCATGAACACTGAAGCTTTCTTT.